Reported below is one TCR beta chain. Which antigen it targets is not known. No much larger clone is present one base from it, and per-base qualities are unavailable. The sequencing machine was an Illumina HiSeq 2500. TCR beta libraries were prepared by quantitative 5'-RACE with molecular barcodes. In the original analysis: A new computational method based on a probabilistic model of VDJ rearrangement was used to identify disease-linked TCR variants. The public reads were quality trimmed at Q25 with fastp and then assembled into clones with MiXCR by TCRdb, keeping productive beta chains. Rows merge per CDR3 protein into single entries with the most common DNA and genes. What appears here as the V and J calls and clone size reflects TCRdb's work, not the paper's. In this sample the table shows 400,000 or so distinct CDR3 sequences, roughly a quarter of which occur a single time. About 1% of the sample is taken by the ten largest.

This entry comes from a study of CD8 T cells in ankylosing spondylitis (dated by TCRdb to the late 2010s). About the full investigation: T cell receptor beta repertoires were profiled in healthy donors and ankylosing spondylitis patients so that disease-linked TCR variants could be found. Peripheral blood samples were taken, and synovial fluid was additionally collected from ankylosing spondylitis patients. The full study cohort was made up of 25 ankylosing spondylitis patients and some 100 healthy donors. Results the study describes overall, beyond this receptor: Significant enrichment of the disease-linked clones was reported in matched synovial fluid samples from ankylosing spondylitis patients. A TCR beta motif of roughly 8 highly homologous amino acid variants appeared characteristic of blood from ankylosing spondylitis patients. Some motif variants had previously been reported in the synovial fluid and blood of reactive arthritis patients, which suggests shared mechanisms of disease initiation. In peripheral blood, the disease-linked clones were found at relatively low frequencies and had a CD8+ phenotype.

The germline V gene (reference sequence) gives CDR1 as LGHDT and CDR2 as YNNKEL. The CDR3 covers 16 residues, taking in both the cysteine and the phenylalanine. Left in the record is the CDR3 DNA by itself, 48 bases read in frame from the first base. V trim: 0 bases; J trim: 5 bases; unmatched bases: 5. This chain is built from TRBV3-1 and TRBJ2-3; 10 bases in the middle match TRBD2. The sample consisted of blood, either unsorted or a sorted T cell fraction (not recorded which). The TCR sequence derives from a male donor with ankylosing spondylitis. CDR3 loop: CASSQERASGGDTQYF. The bases are TGTGCCAGCAGCCAAGAAAGAGCTAGCGGGGGAGATACGCAGTATTTT.